The clone carrying this T cell receptor (beta chain) was counted between two and nine times. The antigen remains undetermined. These data are taken from a study of T-cell memory formation after mild COVID-19. V dropped 7 bases and J dropped 4 bases, with 8 bases sitting between them. The CDR3 has 11 amino acids. Overall study results and limits: What remained unconfirmed was the SARS-CoV-2 specificity of second-wave clones peaking on day 37.

TCRdb passed the 5' RACE reads through MiXCR, listing each CDR3 protein once. The data contain about 110,000 distinct CDR3 sequences, over 10% of them singletons. The chain has TRBV23-1 and TRBJ2-7, with a tentative D call TRBD1 (5 bases). TRBV23-1 falls under the ORF class, with uncertain function. The clonotype comes from an adult woman who had mild COVID-19 (a few samples of this study predate the infection). Cell type and time point are not known. The material sequenced was PBMCs or a T cell subset sorted from them (not recorded which). CDR3 sequence reads: CASKGRYEQYF. For the CDR3, the DNA is TGCGCCAGCAAGGGGCGATACGAGCAGTACTTC.